This TCR beta chain was observed in a study of low-dose radiotherapy and immunotherapy resistance in tumors. Every donor was treated with nivolumab, ipilimumab, aspirin, low-dose cyclophosphamide and also low-dose radiotherapy. First-strand cDNA used TRAV- and TRBV-specific primers, covering alpha and beta chains. Amplification, which lasted 15 to 20 PCR cycles, used a constant-region primer and V-primer adapter to amplify TCRs. After the mRNA was isolated, it was amplified using in vitro transcription. Each CDR3 protein gets one entry after TCRdb re-called the reads with MiXCR. Counted here are some 15,000 distinct CDR3 sequences, roughly half occurring once; the ten biggest clones make up approximately 3.7%. V shed 3 bases and J 4 bases; nucleotides not matched to a gene: 12. In germline, CDR1 is SGDLS, CDR2 YYNGEE. The CDR3 totals 16 residues.

V usage is TRBV9 and J usage is TRBJ2-5; TRBD2 matches at 7 bases. The clonotype was recovered from a human donor with advanced metastatic prostate, ovarian, gallbladder or colorectal cancer (not recorded which). This table probably holds off-target reads from a library built for another chain. The CDR3 spells CASSGGRGGPIETQYF. CDR3 DNA sequence: TGTGCCAGCAGCGGTGGACGGGGAGGGCCTATAGAGACCCAGTACTTC.